This T cell receptor beta chain is from a study of T cell changes during pregnancy in multiple sclerosis. Clones were read by immunoSEQ multiplex PCR, and TCRdb kept only the in-frame ones, dropping some. The sample shows some 30,000 clones, 88% of them seen only once. Trimming removed 0 bases from V and 0 bases from J, with 15 bases in between. The germline V gene has CDR1 LNHNV and CDR2 YYDKDF (reference sequence). The CDR3 sequence is 17 residues long. This sequence joins TRBV15 and TRBJ2-7; weak D call: TRBD2 (5 bases). The clonotype comes from a female donor with multiple sclerosis, enrolled in a pregnancy study. Sequenced material: CD8+ T cells from peripheral blood mononuclear cells, taken in the second trimester of pregnancy. CDR3 residues: CATSRDRLKEDSYEQYF. The CDR3 nucleotides are TGTGCCACCAGCAGAGATCGACTTAAGGAGGACTCCTACGAGCAGTACTTC.